This entry describes one TCR beta chain. Its cognate antigen is unknown. The data belong to a study of shared clonotypes between healthy human individuals. Whole-study results and caveats: Non-shared clonotypes showed lower generation probabilities than clonotypes common to all four donors. A generally larger estimated richness was seen in naive subsets than in memory subsets.

As defined, naive CD8 cells were CD45RO-negative and positively selected for CCR7, with terminally differentiated effector memory CD45RA+ cells excluded. Assay runs were performed at deep level. The data were produced by immunoSEQ multiplex PCR, yet TCRdb's version contains in-frame clones alone and is incomplete. The sample contains under 600,000 clones, roughly 98% of which appear only once. This CDR3 is 9 amino acids long. The germline V gene has CDR1 DFQATT and CDR2 SNEGSKA (reference sequence). The TCR sequence derives from a man in his thirties or forties in good health. The genes are TRBV20-1 and TRBJ2-5, with unresolved D. The specimen sequenced was naive CD8+ T cells sorted from blood. The CDR3 sequence is CSTRETQYF. The CDR3 nucleotides read TGCAGCACTCGGGAGACCCAGTACTTC.